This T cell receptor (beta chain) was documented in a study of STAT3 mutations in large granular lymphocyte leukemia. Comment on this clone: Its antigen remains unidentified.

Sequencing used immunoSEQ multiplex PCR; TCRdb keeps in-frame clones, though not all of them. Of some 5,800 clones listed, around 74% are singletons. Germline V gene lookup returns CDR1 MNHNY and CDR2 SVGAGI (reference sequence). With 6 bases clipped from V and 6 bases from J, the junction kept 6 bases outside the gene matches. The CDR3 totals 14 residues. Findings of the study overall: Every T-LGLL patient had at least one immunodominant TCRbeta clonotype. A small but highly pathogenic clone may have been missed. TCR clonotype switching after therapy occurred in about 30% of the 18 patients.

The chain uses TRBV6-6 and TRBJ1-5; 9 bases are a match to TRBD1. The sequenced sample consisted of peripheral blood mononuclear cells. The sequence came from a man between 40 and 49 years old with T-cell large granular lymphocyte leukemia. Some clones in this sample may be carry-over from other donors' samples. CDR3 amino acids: CASRTGGASQPQHF. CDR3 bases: TGTGCCAGCAGGACAGGGGGAGCGAGTCAGCCCCAGCATTTT.